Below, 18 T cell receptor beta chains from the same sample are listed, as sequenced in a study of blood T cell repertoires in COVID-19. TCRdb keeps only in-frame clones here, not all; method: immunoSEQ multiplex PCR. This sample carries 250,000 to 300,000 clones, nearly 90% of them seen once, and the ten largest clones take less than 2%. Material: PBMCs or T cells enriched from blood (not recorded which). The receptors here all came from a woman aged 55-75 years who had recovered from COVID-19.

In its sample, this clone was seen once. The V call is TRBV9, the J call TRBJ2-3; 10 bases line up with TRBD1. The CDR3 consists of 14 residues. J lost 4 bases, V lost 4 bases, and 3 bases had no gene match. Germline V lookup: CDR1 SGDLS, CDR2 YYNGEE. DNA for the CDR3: TGTGCCAGCAGCCCAGGGACAGGGGCAGATACGCAGTATTTT. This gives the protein CASSPGTGADTQYF.

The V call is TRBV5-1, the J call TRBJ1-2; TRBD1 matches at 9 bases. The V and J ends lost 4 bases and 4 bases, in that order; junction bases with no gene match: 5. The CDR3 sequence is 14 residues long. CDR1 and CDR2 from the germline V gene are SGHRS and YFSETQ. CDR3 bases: TGCGCCAGCAGCCTATTGACAGGGGGCTATGGCTACACCTTC. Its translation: CASSLLTGGYGYTF.

The CDR3 spells CSASGLRSYNEQFF. In DNA form, the CDR3 reads TGCAGTGCTAGTGGACTCCGCTCCTACAATGAGCAGTTCTTC. V is TRBV20-1 and J is TRBJ2-1, with D possibly TRBD2 on 5 matching bases. CDR3 length: 14 residues. With 3 bases removed from V and 0 bases from J, the gap between germline ends came to 9 bases. From germline, CDR1 is DFQATT and CDR2 SNEGSKA (reference sequence).

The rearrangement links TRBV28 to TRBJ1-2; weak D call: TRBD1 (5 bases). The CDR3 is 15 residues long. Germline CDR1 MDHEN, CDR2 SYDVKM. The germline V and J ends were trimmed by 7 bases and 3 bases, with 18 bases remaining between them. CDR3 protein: CASTPGDLNHYGYTF. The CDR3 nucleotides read TGTGCCAGCACCCCGGGGGACCTCAATCACTATGGCTACACCTTC.

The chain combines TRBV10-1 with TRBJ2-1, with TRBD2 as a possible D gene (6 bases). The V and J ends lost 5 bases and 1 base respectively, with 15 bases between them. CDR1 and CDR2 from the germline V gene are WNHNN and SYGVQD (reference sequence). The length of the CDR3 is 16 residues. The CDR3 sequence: CASSSLAAPSYNEQFF. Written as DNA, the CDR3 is TGCGCCAGCAGTTCATTAGCGGCGCCTTCCTACAATGAGCAGTTCTTC.

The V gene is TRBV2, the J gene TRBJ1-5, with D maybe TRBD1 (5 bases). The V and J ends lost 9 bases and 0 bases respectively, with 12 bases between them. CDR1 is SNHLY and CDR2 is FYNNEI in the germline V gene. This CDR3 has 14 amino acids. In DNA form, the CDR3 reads TGTGCCAGTATGAAGGGGTATAGCAATCAGCCCCAGCATTTT. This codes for CASMKGYSNQPQHF.

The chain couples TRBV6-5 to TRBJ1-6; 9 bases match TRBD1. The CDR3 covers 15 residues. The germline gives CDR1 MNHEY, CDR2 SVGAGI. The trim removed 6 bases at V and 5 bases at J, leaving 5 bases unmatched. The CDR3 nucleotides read TGTGCCAGCAGGAGGGGACAGGGTCATAATTCACCCCTCCACTTT. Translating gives CASRRGQGHNSPLHF.

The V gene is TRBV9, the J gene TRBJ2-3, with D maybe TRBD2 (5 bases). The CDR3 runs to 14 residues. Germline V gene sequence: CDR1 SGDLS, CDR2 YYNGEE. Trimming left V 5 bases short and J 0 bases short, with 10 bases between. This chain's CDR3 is CASSSAISTDTQYF. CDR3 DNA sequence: TGTGCCAGCAGTAGCGCAATCAGCACAGATACGCAGTATTTT.

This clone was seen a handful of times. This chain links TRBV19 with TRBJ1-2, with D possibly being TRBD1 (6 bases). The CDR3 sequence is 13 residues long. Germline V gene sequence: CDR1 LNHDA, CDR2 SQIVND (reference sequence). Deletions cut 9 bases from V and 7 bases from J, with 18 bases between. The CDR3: CASRVQGQVGYTF. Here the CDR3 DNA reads TGTGCCAGCAGAGTTCAGGGGCAGGTTGGCTACACCTTC. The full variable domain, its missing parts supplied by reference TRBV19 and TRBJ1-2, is DGGITQSPKYLFRKEGQNVTLSCEQNLNHDAMYWYRQDPGQGLRLIYYSQIVNDFQKGDIAEGYSVSREKKESFPLTVTSAQKNPTAFYLCASRVQGQVGYTFGSGTRLTVV.

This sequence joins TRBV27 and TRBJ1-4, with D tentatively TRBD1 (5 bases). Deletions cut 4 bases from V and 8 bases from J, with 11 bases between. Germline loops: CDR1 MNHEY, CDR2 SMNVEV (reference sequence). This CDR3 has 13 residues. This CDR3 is CASSSRTTEKLFF. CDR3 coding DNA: TGTGCCAGCAGTTCCCGGACAACCGAAAAACTGTTTTTT.

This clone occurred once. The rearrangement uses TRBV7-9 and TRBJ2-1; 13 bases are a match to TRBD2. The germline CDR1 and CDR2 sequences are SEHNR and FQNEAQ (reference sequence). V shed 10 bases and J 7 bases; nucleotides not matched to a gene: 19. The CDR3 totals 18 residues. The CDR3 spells CATLWTGTSGAGRNEQFF. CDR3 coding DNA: TGTGCCACCCTCTGGACCGGGACTAGCGGGGCGGGTCGGAATGAGCAGTTCTTC.

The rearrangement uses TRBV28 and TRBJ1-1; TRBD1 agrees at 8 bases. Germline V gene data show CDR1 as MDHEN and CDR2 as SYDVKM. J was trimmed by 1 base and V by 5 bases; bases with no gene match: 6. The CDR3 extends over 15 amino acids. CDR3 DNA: TGTGCCAGCAGTCGCACCGGGACAGGGAACACTGAAGCTTTCTTT. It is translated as CASSRTGTGNTEAFF.

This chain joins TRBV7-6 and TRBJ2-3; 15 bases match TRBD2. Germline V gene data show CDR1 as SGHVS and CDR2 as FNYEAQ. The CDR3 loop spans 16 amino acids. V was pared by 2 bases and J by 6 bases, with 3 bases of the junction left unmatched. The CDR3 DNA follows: TGTGCCAGCAGCTTACCCGGGACTAGCGGGAGGGATACGCAGTATTTT. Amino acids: CASSLPGTSGRDTQYF.

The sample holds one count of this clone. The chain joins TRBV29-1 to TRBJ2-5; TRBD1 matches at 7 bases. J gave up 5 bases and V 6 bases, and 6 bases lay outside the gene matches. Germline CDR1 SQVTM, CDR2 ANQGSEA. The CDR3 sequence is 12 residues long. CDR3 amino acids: CSVGTVRETQYF. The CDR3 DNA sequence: TGCAGCGTGGGGACAGTCAGGGAGACCCAGTACTTC.

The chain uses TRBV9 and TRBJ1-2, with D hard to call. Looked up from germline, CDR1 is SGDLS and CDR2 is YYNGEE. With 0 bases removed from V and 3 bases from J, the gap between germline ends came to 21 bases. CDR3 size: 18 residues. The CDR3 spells CASSVGVLTAIRHYGYTF. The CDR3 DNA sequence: TGTGCCAGCAGCGTAGGAGTCCTAACGGCTATCAGGCACTATGGCTACACCTTC.

CDR3 amino acids: CASSYFQETQYF. The CDR3 bases are TGTGCCAGCAGTTACTTCCAAGAGACCCAGTACTTC. The chain carries TRBV27 and TRBJ2-5; D is uncertain. This CDR3 is built from 12 residues. V lost 4 bases and J lost 1, with 4 bases in between. Germline assignment: CDR1 MNHEY and CDR2 SMNVEV (reference sequence).

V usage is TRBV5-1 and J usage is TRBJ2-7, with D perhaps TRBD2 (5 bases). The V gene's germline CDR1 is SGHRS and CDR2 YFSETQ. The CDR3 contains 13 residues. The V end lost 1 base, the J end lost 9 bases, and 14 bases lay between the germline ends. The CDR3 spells CASSLSDQEGQYF. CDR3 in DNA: TGCGCCAGCAGCTTGTCGGACCAAGAGGGGCAGTACTTC.

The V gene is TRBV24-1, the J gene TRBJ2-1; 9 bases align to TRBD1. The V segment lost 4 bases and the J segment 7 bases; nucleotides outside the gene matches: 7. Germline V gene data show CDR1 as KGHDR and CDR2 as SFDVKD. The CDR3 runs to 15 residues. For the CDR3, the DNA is TGTGCCACCAGTGAGTGGACAGGGGTGGGGAATGAGCAGTTCTTC. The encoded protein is CATSEWTGVGNEQFF.